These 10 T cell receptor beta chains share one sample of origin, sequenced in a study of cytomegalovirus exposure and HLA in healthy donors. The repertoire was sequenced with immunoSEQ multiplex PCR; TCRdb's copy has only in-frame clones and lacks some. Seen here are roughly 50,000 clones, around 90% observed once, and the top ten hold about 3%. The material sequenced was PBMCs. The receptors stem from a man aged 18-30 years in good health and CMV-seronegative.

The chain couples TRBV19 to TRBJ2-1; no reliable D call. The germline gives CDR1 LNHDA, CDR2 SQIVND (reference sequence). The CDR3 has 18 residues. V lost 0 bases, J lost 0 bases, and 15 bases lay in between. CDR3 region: CASSIDRGSVSSYNEQFF. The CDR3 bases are TGTGCCAGTAGTATAGATCGCGGTTCAGTTAGCTCCTACAATGAGCAGTTCTTC.

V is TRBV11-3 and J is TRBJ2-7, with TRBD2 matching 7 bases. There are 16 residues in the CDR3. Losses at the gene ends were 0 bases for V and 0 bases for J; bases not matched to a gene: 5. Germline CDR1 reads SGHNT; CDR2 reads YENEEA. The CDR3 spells CASSLDRGGSSYEQYF. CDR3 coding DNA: TGTGCCAGCAGCTTAGATCGCGGGGGTAGCTCCTACGAGCAGTACTTC. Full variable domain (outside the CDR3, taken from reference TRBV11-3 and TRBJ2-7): EAGVVQSPRYKIIEKKQPVAFWCNPISGHNTLYWYLQNLGQGPELLIRYENEEAVDDSQLPKDRFSAERLKGVDSTLKIQPAELGDSAVYLCASSLDRGGSSYEQYFGPGTRLTVT.

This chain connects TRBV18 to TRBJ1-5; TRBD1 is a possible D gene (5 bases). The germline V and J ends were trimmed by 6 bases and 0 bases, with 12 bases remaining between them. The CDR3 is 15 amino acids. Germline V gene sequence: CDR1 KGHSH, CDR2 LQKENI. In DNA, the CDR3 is TGTGCCAGCTCCCCGAGCAGGGATAGCAATCAGCCCCAGCATTTT. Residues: CASSPSRDSNQPQHF.

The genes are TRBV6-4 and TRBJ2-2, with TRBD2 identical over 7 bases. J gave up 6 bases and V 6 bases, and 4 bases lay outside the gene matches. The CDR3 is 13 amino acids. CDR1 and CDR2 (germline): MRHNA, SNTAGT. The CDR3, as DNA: TGTGCCAGCAGCCCGGGGGGAGCCGGGGAGCTGTTTTTT. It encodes CASSPGGAGELFF.

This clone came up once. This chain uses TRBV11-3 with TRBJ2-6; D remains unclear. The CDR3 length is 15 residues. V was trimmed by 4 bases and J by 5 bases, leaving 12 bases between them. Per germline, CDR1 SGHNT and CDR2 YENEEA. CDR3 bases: TGTGCCAGCAGCTCTCGACAAAGTCGGGCCAACGTCCTGACTTTC. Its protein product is CASSSRQSRANVLTF.

The CDR3 DNA reads TGTGCCAGCAGCTCCAGGACTACCGGCGGGGAGCAGTACTTC. Its translation: CASSSRTTGGEQYF. This rearrangement joins TRBV6-6 to TRBJ2-7; a possible D gene is TRBD2 (6 bases). Germline V lookup: CDR1 MNHNY, CDR2 SVGAGI (reference sequence). The CDR3 is 14 amino acids. The ends were cut back, 6 bases at V and 7 bases at J, with 19 bases in the middle.

The CDR3 loop reads CASRNIGDTEAFF. The CDR3 DNA reads TGTGCCAGCAGAAACATCGGGGACACTGAAGCTTTCTTT. The chain has TRBV28 and TRBJ1-1; no clear D. Germline values: CDR1 MDHEN, CDR2 SYDVKM. Trimming cost V 6 bases and J 3 bases, with 11 bases left between them. The CDR3 covers 13 residues.

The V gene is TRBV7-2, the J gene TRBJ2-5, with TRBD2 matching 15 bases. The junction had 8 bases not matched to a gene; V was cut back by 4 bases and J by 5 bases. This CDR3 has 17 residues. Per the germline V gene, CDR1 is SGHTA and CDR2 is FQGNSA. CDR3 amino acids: CASSYGLAGGPGETQYF. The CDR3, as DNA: TGTGCCAGCAGCTATGGACTAGCGGGAGGGCCCGGGGAGACCCAGTACTTC.

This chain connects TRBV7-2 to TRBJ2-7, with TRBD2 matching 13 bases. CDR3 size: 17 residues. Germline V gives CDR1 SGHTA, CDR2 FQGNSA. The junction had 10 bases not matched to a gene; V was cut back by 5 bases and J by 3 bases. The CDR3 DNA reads TGTGCCAGCAGCCCCGGACTAGCGGGGGCCTCTTTCTACGAGCAGTACTTC. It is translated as CASSPGLAGASFYEQYF.

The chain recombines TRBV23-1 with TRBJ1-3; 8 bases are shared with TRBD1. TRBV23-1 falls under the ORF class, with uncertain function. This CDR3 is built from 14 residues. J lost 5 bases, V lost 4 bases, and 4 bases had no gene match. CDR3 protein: CASSPDRERNTIYF. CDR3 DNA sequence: TGCGCCAGCAGTCCGGACAGGGAGAGAAACACCATATATTTT.